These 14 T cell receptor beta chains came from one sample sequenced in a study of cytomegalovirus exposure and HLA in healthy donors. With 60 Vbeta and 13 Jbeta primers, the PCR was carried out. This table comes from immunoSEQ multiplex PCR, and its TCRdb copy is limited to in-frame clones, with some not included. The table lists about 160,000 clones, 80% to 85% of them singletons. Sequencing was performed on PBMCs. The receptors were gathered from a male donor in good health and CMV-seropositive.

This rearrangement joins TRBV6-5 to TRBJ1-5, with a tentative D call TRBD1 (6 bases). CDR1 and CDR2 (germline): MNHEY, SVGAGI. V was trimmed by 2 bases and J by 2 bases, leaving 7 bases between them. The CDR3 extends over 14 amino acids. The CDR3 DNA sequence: TGTGCCAGCAGTTACCGGACAGGCAATCAGCCCCAGCATTTT. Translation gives CASSYRTGNQPQHF.

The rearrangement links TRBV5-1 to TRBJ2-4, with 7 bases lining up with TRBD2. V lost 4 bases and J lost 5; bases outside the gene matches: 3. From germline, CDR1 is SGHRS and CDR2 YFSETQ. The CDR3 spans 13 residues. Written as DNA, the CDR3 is TGCGCCAGCAGCGCCCGGGGGGAAAACATTCAGTACTTC. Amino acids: CASSARGENIQYF.

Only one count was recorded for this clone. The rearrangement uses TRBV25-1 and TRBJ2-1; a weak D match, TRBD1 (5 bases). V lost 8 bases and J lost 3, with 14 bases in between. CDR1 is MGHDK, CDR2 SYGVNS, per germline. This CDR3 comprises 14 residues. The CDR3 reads CASAQETLYNEQFF. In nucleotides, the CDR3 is TGTGCCAGCGCACAGGAGACCCTCTACAATGAGCAGTTCTTC. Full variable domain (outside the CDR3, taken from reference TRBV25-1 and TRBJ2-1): EADIYQTPRYLVIGTGKKITLECSQTMGHDKMYWYQQDPGMELHLIHYSYGVNSTEKGDLSSESTVSRIRTEHFPLTLESARPSHTSQYLCASAQETLYNEQFFGPGTRLTVL.

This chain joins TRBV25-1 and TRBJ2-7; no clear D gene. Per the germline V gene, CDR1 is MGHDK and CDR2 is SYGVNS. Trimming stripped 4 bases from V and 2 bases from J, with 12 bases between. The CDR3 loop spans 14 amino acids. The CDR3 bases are TGTGCCAGCAGTGCCCCCTTAAATACCTACGAGCAGTACTTC. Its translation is CASSAPLNTYEQYF.

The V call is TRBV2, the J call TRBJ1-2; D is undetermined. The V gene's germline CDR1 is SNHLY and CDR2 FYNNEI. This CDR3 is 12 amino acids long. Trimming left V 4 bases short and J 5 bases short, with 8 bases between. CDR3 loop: CASSGSPYGYTF. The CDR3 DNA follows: TGTGCCAGCAGTGGGAGCCCATATGGCTACACCTTC.

The CDR3 here is CASSFSDGLNYGYTF. CDR3 nucleotide sequence: TGCGCCAGCAGCTTTTCTGACGGACTGAACTATGGCTACACCTTC. This rearrangement joins TRBV5-1 to TRBJ1-2, with D unclear. The CDR3 contains 15 residues. Trimming took 2 bases from V and 2 from J, leaving 13 bases between them. Looked up from germline, CDR1 is SGHRS and CDR2 is YFSETQ.

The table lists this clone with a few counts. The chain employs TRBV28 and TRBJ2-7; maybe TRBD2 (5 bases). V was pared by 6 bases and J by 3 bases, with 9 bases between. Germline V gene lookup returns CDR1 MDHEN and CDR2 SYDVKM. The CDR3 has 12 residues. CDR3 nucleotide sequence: TGTGCCAGCAGAGCGGAGCGCTACGAGCAGTACTTC. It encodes CASRAERYEQYF.

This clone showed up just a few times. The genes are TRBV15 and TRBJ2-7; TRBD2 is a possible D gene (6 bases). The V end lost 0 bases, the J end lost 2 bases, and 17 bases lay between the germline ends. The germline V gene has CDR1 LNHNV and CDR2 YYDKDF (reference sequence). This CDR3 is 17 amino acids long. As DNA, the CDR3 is TGTGCCACCAGCAGAGAGGCCCCCTGGGAGCGGGCCTACGAGCAGTACTTC. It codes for CATSREAPWERAYEQYF.

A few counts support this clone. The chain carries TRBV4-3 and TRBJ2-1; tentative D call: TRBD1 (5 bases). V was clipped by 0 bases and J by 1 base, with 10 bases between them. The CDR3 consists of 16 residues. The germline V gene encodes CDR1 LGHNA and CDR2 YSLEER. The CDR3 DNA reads TGCGCCAGCAGCCAAGATCTTCAGGGTTCCTACAATGAGCAGTTCTTC. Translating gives CASSQDLQGSYNEQFF.

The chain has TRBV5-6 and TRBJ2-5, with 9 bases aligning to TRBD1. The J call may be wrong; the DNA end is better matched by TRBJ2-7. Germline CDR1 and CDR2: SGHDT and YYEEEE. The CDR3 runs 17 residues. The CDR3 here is CASSLLVGQGRLAEQYF. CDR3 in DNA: TGTGCCAGCAGCTTATTGGTGGGACAGGGTAGGTTGGCCGAGCAGTACTTC.

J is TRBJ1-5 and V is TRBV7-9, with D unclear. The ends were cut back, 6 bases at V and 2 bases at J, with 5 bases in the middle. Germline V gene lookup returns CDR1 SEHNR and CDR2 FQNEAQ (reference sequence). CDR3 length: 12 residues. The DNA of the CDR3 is TGTGCCAGCAGGAGGGGCAATCAGCCCCAGCATTTT. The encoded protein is CASRRGNQPQHF.

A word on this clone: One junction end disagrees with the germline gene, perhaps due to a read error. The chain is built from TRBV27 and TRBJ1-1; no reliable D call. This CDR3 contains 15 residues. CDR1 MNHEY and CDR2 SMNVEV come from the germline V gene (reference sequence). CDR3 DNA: TGTGCCGGCAGCGGATCGGGGTACATGAACACTGAAGCTTTCTTT. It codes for CAGSGSGYMNTEAFF.

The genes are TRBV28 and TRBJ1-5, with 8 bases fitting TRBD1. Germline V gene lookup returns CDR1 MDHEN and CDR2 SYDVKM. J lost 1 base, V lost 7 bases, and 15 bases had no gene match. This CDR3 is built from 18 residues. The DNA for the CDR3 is TGTGCCAGCAACTCCAGGGGGCGGCGGCTAGGGAGCAATCAGCCCCAGCATTTT. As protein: CASNSRGRRLGSNQPQHF.

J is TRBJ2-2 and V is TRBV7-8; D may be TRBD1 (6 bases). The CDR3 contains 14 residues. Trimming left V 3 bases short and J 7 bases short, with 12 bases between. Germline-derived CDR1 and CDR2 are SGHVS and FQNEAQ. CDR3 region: CASSFGTRGGELFF. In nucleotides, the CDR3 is TGTGCCAGCAGCTTTGGAACCAGGGGCGGGGAGCTGTTTTTT.